These 11 T cell receptor beta chains were sequenced from one sample in a study of blood T cell repertoires in COVID-19. Data came from immunoSEQ multiplex PCR; TCRdb stores just in-frame clones and leaves some out. The repertoire has tens of thousands of clones, approximately 89% of them found once; the top ten carry around 3%. Sequencing input: peripheral blood. The receptors derive from a man aged 45-65 years with acute or convalescent COVID-19.

The chain recombines TRBV15 with TRBJ2-1, with D possibly matching TRBD2 (6 bases). V was cut by 0 bases and J by 0 bases, with 12 bases left in between. Germline-derived CDR1 and CDR2 are LNHNV and YYDKDF (reference sequence). This CDR3 contains 17 residues. The CDR3 is CATSRESGTLSYNEQFF. Here the CDR3 DNA reads TGTGCCACCAGCAGAGAATCGGGGACTCTCTCCTACAATGAGCAGTTCTTC.

There are a few counts of this clone. The CDR3 DNA sequence: TGTGCCAGCAGTGAGGCAGGGCCTGGGTATGGCTACACCTTC. Translation: CASSEAGPGYGYTF. J is TRBJ1-2 and V is TRBV6-1, with D possibly being TRBD1 (5 bases). V lost 3 bases and J lost 5, with 13 bases in between. The CDR3 covers 14 residues. CDR1 MNHNS and CDR2 SASEGT come from the germline V gene.

The J gene is TRBJ1-2, the V gene TRBV27; 8 nucleotides agree with TRBD1. After removal of 6 bases from V and 2 bases from J, the junction contained 8 bases not matched to a gene. The germline V gene has CDR1 MNHEY and CDR2 SMNVEV (reference sequence). The CDR3 has 15 amino acids. The CDR3 nucleotides are TGTGCCAGCAGCCCTTGGACAGGGACCAACTATGGCTACACCTTC. Translation gives CASSPWTGTNYGYTF.

V and J are TRBV4-1 and TRBJ2-3, with TRBD2 identical over 8 bases. Germline CDR1 reads MGHRA; CDR2 reads YSYEKL. Losses at the gene ends were 2 bases for V and 4 bases for J; bases not matched to a gene: 20. The CDR3 contains 20 residues. The CDR3 loop is CASSQNPWSSGLHWSDTQYF. The CDR3 DNA reads TGCGCCAGCAGCCAAAACCCGTGGTCTAGCGGGTTACATTGGTCAGATACGCAGTATTTT.

The chain joins TRBV3-1 (or the pseudogene TRBV3-2) to TRBJ1-5; D is possibly TRBD1 (5 bases). The CDR3 consists of 15 residues. V lost 1 base and J lost 7, with 14 bases in between. Germline-derived CDR1 and CDR2 are LGHDT and YNNKEL (reference sequence). Here the CDR3 reads CASSQAAGPGQPQHF. The CDR3 coding sequence is TGTGCCAGCAGCCAAGCGGCAGGGCCAGGGCAGCCCCAGCATTTT.

The chain couples TRBV7-8 to TRBJ1-2; TRBD1 is a possible D gene (5 bases). The CDR3 sequence is 15 residues long. CDR1 is SGHVS and CDR2 is FQNEAQ in the germline V gene. Trimming took off 5 bases at V and 3 bases at J, with 16 bases between the two ends. CDR3 bases: TGTGCCAGCAGCCGAGGAACAGGTGGGGACTATGGCTACACCTTC. Translating it yields CASSRGTGGDYGYTF.

V gene TRBV7-6 combines with J gene TRBJ2-4; no firm D call. The germline CDR1 and CDR2 sequences are SGHVS and FNYEAQ. The CDR3 is 18 amino acids. V was trimmed by 5 bases and J by 1 base, leaving 21 bases between them. CDR3 sequence (DNA): TGTGCCAGCAGCCCCTACGCCAGCGAACACGGGGCCAAAAACATTCAGTACTTC. Residues: CASSPYASEHGAKNIQYF.

The V call is TRBV5-1, the J call TRBJ2-3, with TRBD2 matching 8 bases. The CDR3 sequence is 16 residues long. With 0 bases clipped from V and 1 base from J, the junction kept 4 bases outside the gene matches. Germline-derived CDR1 and CDR2 are SGHRS and YFSETQ. For the CDR3, the DNA is TGCGCCAGCAGCTTGGGGGCAGCGGGGGGCACAGATACGCAGTATTTT. Translated, it gives CASSLGAAGGTDTQYF.

The chain couples TRBV14 to TRBJ2-2; the D gene is possibly TRBD1 (5 bases). Germline CDR1 reads SGHDN; CDR2 reads FVKESK. The CDR3 extends over 18 amino acids. V lost 2 bases, J lost 0 bases, and 16 bases lay in between. CDR3 in DNA: TGTGCCAGCAGCCAAACTACTACAGGAAACGCGAACACCGGGGAGCTGTTTTTT. Its translation: CASSQTTTGNANTGELFF.

The chain links TRBV18 to TRBJ1-2; TRBD1 might be the D (6 bases). The V and J ends lost 3 bases and 13 bases respectively, with 15 bases between them. This CDR3 is 12 amino acids long. CDR1 KGHSH and CDR2 LQKENI come from the germline V gene. In DNA, the CDR3 is TGTGCCAGCTCACCCACGGGGGGGGGCAGCACCTTC. Translation gives CASSPTGGGSTF.

The J gene is TRBJ2-3, the V gene TRBV7-3, with 7 bases fitting TRBD2. Germline V gene lookup returns CDR1 SGHTA and CDR2 FQGTGA. V dropped 7 bases and J dropped 1; count of bases not matched to a gene: 8. The CDR3 covers 15 residues. CDR3 DNA: TGTGCCAGCAAGCCGGGGGGACCGGGCACAGATACGCAGTATTTT. Its translation is CASKPGGPGTDTQYF.